A selection of T cell receptor beta chains follows, all from one sample in a study of cytomegalovirus exposure and HLA in healthy donors. Profiling relied on immunoSEQ multiplex PCR, and the TCRdb table lists in-frame clones only, not all of them. In the table there are approximately 150,000 clones, about 70% of which are singletons. Sequenced sample: PBMCs. Receptors were obtained from a male donor in good health and CMV-seronegative. CDR3s leave out the opening cysteine and the closing phenylalanine or tryptophan. A D gene is named only where the DNA matches it firmly.

CDR3 protein: ASSLQGGGMINEQF
V gene: TRBV5-1
D gene: NA
J gene: TRBJ2-1

CDR3 protein: ASSQVPGQSYEQY
V gene: TRBV4-1
D gene: NA
J gene: TRBJ2-7

CDR3 protein: ASSAEYHGYT
V gene: TRBV9
D gene: NA
J gene: TRBJ1-2

CDR3 protein: ASSSSSGRVAYNEQF
V gene: TRBV27
D gene: TRBD2
J gene: TRBJ2-1

CDR3 protein: AIRSNTGDTIY
V gene: TRBV28
D gene: NA
J gene: TRBJ1-3

CDR3 protein: ASSLIGAGTVETQY
V gene: TRBV28
D gene: TRBD1
J gene: TRBJ2-5

CDR3 protein: ASSVVQGTGELF
V gene: TRBV9
D gene: NA
J gene: TRBJ2-2

CDR3 protein: ASSSLLGQTNEKLF
V gene: TRBV7-9
D gene: TRBD1
J gene: TRBJ1-4

CDR3 protein: ASSPTSGTDTQY
V gene: TRBV13
D gene: TRBD2
J gene: TRBJ2-3

CDR3 protein: ASSLAPGGPYNEQF
V gene: TRBV5-1
D gene: TRBD2
J gene: TRBJ2-1

CDR3 protein: ASSPGRGRNQPQH
V gene: TRBV28
D gene: NA
J gene: TRBJ1-5

CDR3 protein: ASSPPVLAITDTQY
V gene: TRBV18
D gene: NA
J gene: TRBJ2-3

CDR3 protein: ASSVGLAGTDTQY
V gene: TRBV9
D gene: TRBD2
J gene: TRBJ2-3

CDR3 protein: ASSPREGPEAF
V gene: TRBV7-9
D gene: NA
J gene: TRBJ1-1

CDR3 protein: ASSLQGTGELF
V gene: TRBV28
D gene: NA
J gene: TRBJ2-2

CDR3 protein: ASSRDRADEQY
V gene: TRBV18
D gene: TRBD1
J gene: TRBJ2-7

CDR3 protein: ASLDGQTEQY
V gene: TRBV28
D gene: NA
J gene: TRBJ2-7

CDR3 protein: AWNTREVEQY
V gene: TRBV30
D gene: NA
J gene: TRBJ2-7

CDR3 protein: ASSLGRETQY
V gene: TRBV5-1
D gene: NA
J gene: TRBJ2-5

CDR3 protein: ASSPVSASGLNTGELF
V gene: TRBV18
D gene: TRBD2
J gene: TRBJ2-2

CDR3 protein: ASSDTSGGPDTQY
V gene: TRBV6-4
D gene: TRBD2
J gene: TRBJ2-3